The 21 T cell receptor beta chains presented below share a single source sample, sequenced in a study of shared clonotypes between healthy human individuals (dated by TCRdb to about 2020). For the CD8 naive samples, CD45RO-negative cells were positively selected for CCR7, yielding a CD45RA+CCR7+ population from which TemRA cells were excluded. The library relied on the immunoSEQ multiplex PCR assay. TCRdb mirrors the immuneACCESS table, restricted to in-frame sequences. Some clones are absent from its copies; in checked studies, under half trace to an unresolved V gene, and the reason for the others is unknown. Present in this sample are some 2 million clones, approximately 94% of which were seen just once. The ten biggest clones cover 1.2% of the sample. Sequencing was performed on naive CD8+ T cells sorted from blood. The sample's cell subset or site label, in plain terms: CD45RA+CCR7+. Source of these receptors: a man aged 18-30 years in good health.

The genes are TRBV4-1 and TRBJ1-1; D is perhaps TRBD1 (5 bases). V was cut by 0 bases and J by 7 bases, with 15 bases left in between. The CDR3 spans 15 residues. The germline CDR1 and CDR2 sequences are MGHRA and YSYEKL. Written as DNA, the CDR3 is TGCGCCAGCAGCCAAGAAAAGGGGCCGCAATTTGAAGCTTTCTTT. It is translated as CASSQEKGPQFEAFF.

The V gene is TRBV6-1, the J gene TRBJ1-2; no clear D gene. The germline V gene encodes CDR1 MNHNS and CDR2 SASEGT. V lost 5 bases and J 12 bases, leaving 13 bases between the germline ends. The CDR3 is 11 residues long. The CDR3 DNA sequence: TGTGCCAGCAGTTACCCCGGGTCCCACACCTTC. Translating gives CASSYPGSHTF.

This rearrangement joins TRBV7-9 to TRBJ2-7; 7 bases fit TRBD2. V was pared by 5 bases and J by 6 bases, with 13 bases of the junction left unmatched. The CDR3 runs to 15 residues. CDR1 and CDR2 from the germline V gene are SEHNR and FQNEAQ (reference sequence). This CDR3 reads CASSAWSAGAGEQYF. The CDR3 nucleotides are TGTGCCAGCAGCGCCTGGTCGGCGGGAGCTGGCGAGCAGTACTTC.

The chain couples TRBV6-6 to TRBJ2-7; D may match TRBD1 or TRBD2 (6 bases each). The CDR3 runs 12 residues. CDR1 and CDR2 from the germline V gene are MNHNY and SVGAGI (reference sequence). V lost 9 bases to trimming and J lost 1 base, with 10 bases between them. The CDR3 DNA follows: TGTGCCAGTCGGGGGCCTTCCTACGAGCAGTACTTC. Its protein is CASRGPSYEQYF.

The genes are TRBV28 and TRBJ1-2; TRBD1 might be the D (6 bases). Trimming took 1 base from V and 5 from J, leaving 14 bases between them. The CDR3 consists of 15 residues. The germline V gene encodes CDR1 MDHEN and CDR2 SYDVKM. The CDR3 sequence is CASSLLGGAWYGYTF. Here the CDR3 DNA reads TGTGCCAGCAGTTTATTGGGGGGCGCATGGTATGGCTACACCTTC.

This chain joins TRBV9 and TRBJ2-2; D uncertain. The CDR3 consists of 18 residues. Germline lookup yields CDR1 SGDLS and CDR2 YYNGEE. Trimming cost V 0 bases and J 6 bases, with 21 bases left between them. This chain's CDR3 is CASSVGGRNIVEAGELFF. The CDR3 DNA reads as TGTGCCAGCAGCGTAGGGGGTAGGAATATTGTCGAAGCCGGGGAGCTGTTTTTT. Looking up the rest from reference TRBV9 and TRBJ2-2 gives the full variable domain: DSGVTQTPKHLITATGQRVTLRCSPRSGDLSVYWYQQSLDQGLQFLIQYYNGEERAKGNILERFSAQQFPDLHSELNLSSLELGDSALYFCASSVGGRNIVEAGELFFGEGSRLTVL.

The gene calls are TRBV4-1 and TRBJ2-1, with TRBD2 as a possible D gene (6 bases). Per germline, CDR1 MGHRA and CDR2 YSYEKL. V gave up 0 bases and J gave up 4 bases, with 16 bases separating them. The CDR3 is made up of 17 amino acids. The CDR3 coding sequence is TGCGCCAGCAGCCAAGAACCTTCTAGCGCGATATACAATGAGCAGTTCTTC. The encoded protein is CASSQEPSSAIYNEQFF.

The chain carries TRBV6-5 and TRBJ2-1; 10 positions match TRBD1. The J segment lost 7 bases and the V segment lost 6 bases, leaving 9 bases of the junction unmatched. Germline lookup yields CDR1 MNHEY and CDR2 SVGAGI. The CDR3 extends over 15 amino acids. The CDR3 sequence: CASSLTPGQGNEQFF. For the CDR3, the DNA is TGTGCCAGCAGCCTTACACCGGGACAGGGGAATGAGCAGTTCTTC.

The chain has TRBV30 and TRBJ2-5; 8 bases match TRBD1. J gave up 5 bases and V 4 bases, and 12 bases lay outside the gene matches. Germline CDR1 GTSNPN, CDR2 SVGIG (reference sequence). This CDR3 is 15 amino acids long. The CDR3 is CAWTPYGQGSETQYF. The CDR3 nucleotides read TGTGCCTGGACGCCCTACGGACAGGGCAGCGAGACCCAGTACTTC.

The genes are TRBV7-9 and TRBJ1-3; 7 bases are a match to TRBD1. Trimming took 5 bases from V and 2 from J; bases not matched to a gene: 6. The CDR3 is 15 residues long. Germline V gene sequence: CDR1 SEHNR, CDR2 FQNEAQ (reference sequence). The CDR3 DNA is TGTGCCAGCAGCACCACGACAGGGCCTGGAAACACCATATATTTT. Its translation is CASSTTTGPGNTIYF.

The chain is built from TRBV10-1 and TRBJ2-1; a weak D match, TRBD1 (7 bases). The CDR3 is 15 residues long. Germline loops: CDR1 WNHNN, CDR2 SYGVQD (reference sequence). Deletions cut 6 bases from V and 3 bases from J, with 15 bases between. CDR3 sequence (DNA): TGCGCCAGCAGCTCCAACCAGGGGGGCTACAATGAGCAGTTCTTC. Its translation: CASSSNQGGYNEQFF.

The CDR3 sequence: CASSGRPGYNEQFF. The CDR3 bases are TGTGCCAGCTCTGGCCGGCCGGGCTACAATGAGCAGTTCTTC. V gene TRBV27 combines with J gene TRBJ2-1; unclear D gene. CDR1 and CDR2 (germline): MNHEY, SMNVEV (reference sequence). Trimming took off 8 bases at V and 3 bases at J, with 14 bases between the two ends. The CDR3 consists of 14 residues.

The gene calls are TRBV5-1 and TRBJ1-1; D is perhaps TRBD1 (5 bases). The CDR3 sequence is 13 residues long. CDR1 is SGHRS, CDR2 YFSETQ, per germline. The ends were cut back, 3 bases at V and 3 bases at J, with 9 bases in the middle. Here the CDR3 DNA reads TGCGCCAGCAGCTCCCCGGGGGACACTGAAGCTTTCTTT. It encodes CASSSPGDTEAFF.

With respect to this clone: Within the sample, other DNA sequences also encode this same CDR3. The chain carries TRBV18 and TRBJ2-1; no definite D call. CDR3 length: 12 residues. Germline CDR1 KGHSH, CDR2 LQKENI. V was cut by 2 bases and J by 7 bases, with 6 bases left in between. CDR3 protein: CASSPGTNEQFF. As DNA, the CDR3 is TGTGCCAGCTCACCAGGAACTAATGAGCAGTTCTTC.

V and J are TRBV2 and TRBJ2-1, with TRBD2 identical over 7 bases. The CDR3 has 13 amino acids. V was clipped by 8 bases and J by 3 bases; unmatched bases: 4. CDR1 is SNHLY and CDR2 is FYNNEI in the germline V gene. CDR3 protein: CASGLADYNEQFF. CDR3 DNA: TGTGCCAGCGGGCTAGCGGACTACAATGAGCAGTTCTTC.

The CDR3 DNA sequence: TGTGCCAGCACCATGACAGGGTGGGGCTATGGCTACACCTTC. This sequence encodes CASTMTGWGYGYTF. V usage is TRBV5-4 and J usage is TRBJ1-2, with 7 bases matching TRBD1. CDR1 is SGHNT, CDR2 YYREEE, per germline (reference sequence). The CDR3 is made up of 14 amino acids. J gave up 4 bases and V 6 bases, and 9 bases lay outside the gene matches.

In regard to this clone: This sample also contains other DNA sequences that code for the same CDR3. J is TRBJ2-7 and V is TRBV4-1; D is unresolved. V lost 0 bases and J 4 bases, leaving 7 bases between the germline ends. CDR1 is MGHRA, CDR2 YSYEKL, per germline. The CDR3 has 13 amino acids. The CDR3 nucleotides are TGCGCCAGCAGCCAAGAGACCGTATACGAGCAGTACTTC. Protein product: CASSQETVYEQYF.

This chain connects TRBV6-5 to TRBJ2-5; 9 bases are shared with TRBD1. Germline lookup yields CDR1 MNHEY and CDR2 SVGAGI. V dropped 6 bases and J dropped 5; count of bases not matched to a gene: 10. CDR3 length: 15 residues. CDR3 DNA: TGTGCCAGCAGACCAGGACAGGGGAGGTGGGAGACCCAGTACTTC. This codes for CASRPGQGRWETQYF.

The genes are TRBV2 and TRBJ2-1; D is undetermined. This CDR3 is built from 12 residues. The germline V and J ends were trimmed by 4 bases and 10 bases, with 11 bases remaining between them. The V gene's germline CDR1 is SNHLY and CDR2 FYNNEI. Here the CDR3 DNA reads TGTGCCAGCAGTGGTAAGGGCTACGAGCAGTTCTTC. The encoded protein is CASSGKGYEQFF.

The gene calls are TRBV5-1 and TRBJ2-5; 7 bases fit TRBD1. The germline gives CDR1 SGHRS, CDR2 YFSETQ. Trimming took 3 bases from V and 2 from J; bases not matched to a gene: 7. This CDR3 has 15 residues. The CDR3 reads CASSSPGQPQETQYF. The CDR3 DNA reads as TGCGCCAGCAGCTCCCCGGGACAGCCACAAGAGACCCAGTACTTC.

This sequence joins TRBV4-1 and TRBJ2-7; D might be TRBD1 (5 bases). Trimming left V 1 base short and J 4 bases short, with 17 bases between. The CDR3 consists of 16 residues. The V gene's germline CDR1 is MGHRA and CDR2 YSYEKL. For the CDR3, the DNA is TGCGCCAGCAGCCAAGCGGCACAGGCAATGAGTTACGAGCAGTACTTC. This encodes CASSQAAQAMSYEQYF.